Below, one T cell receptor beta chain is given with its context. What it binds is unknown. The data belong to a study of post-analysis software for immune sequencing data. Included in the TCR beta cDNA libraries were unique molecular identifiers. TCRdb re-analysed the PCR reads in MiXCR, keeping a single row per CDR3 protein. The sample lists about 540,000 distinct CDR3 sequences, around 34% occurring once. Trimming took 1 base from V and 2 from J, leaving 12 bases between them. The CDR3 sequence is 15 residues long. Germline V gives CDR1 LGHDT, CDR2 YNNKEL (reference sequence). General study points: By F measure, strong co-clustering occurred among samples prepared in the same batch. Controls had lower frequencies than patients of a handful of TRBV segments, which included TRBV5-6, TRBV5-1 and TRBV20-1.

The sequencing input was blood. The origin of this receptor is a girl aged 2 to 17 with multiple sclerosis. The chain joins TRBV3-1 to TRBJ2-7; possible D gene TRBD1, 6 bases. CDR3 protein: CASSQAGTLAYEQYF. The CDR3 nucleotides are TGTGCCAGCAGCCAAGCCGGGACACTAGCCTACGAGCAGTACTTC.